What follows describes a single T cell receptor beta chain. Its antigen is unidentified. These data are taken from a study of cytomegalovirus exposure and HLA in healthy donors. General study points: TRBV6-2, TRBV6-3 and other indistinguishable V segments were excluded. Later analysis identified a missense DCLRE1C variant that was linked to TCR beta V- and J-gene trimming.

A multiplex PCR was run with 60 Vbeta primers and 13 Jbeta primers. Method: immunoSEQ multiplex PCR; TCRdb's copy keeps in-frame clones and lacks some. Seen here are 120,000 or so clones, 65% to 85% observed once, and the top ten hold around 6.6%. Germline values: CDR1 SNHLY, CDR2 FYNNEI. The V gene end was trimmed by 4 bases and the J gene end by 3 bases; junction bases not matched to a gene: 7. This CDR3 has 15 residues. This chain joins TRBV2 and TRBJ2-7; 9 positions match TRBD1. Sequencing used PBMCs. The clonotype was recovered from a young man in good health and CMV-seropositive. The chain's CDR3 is CASSGGDRVVYEQYF. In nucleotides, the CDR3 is TGTGCCAGCAGTGGGGGGGACAGGGTTGTCTACGAGCAGTACTTC.